One and the same sample provided the 27 T cell receptor beta chains below, sequenced in a study of blood T cells in healthy people across ages. Then a second PCR, running roughly 6 to 11 cycles, was carried out with a sample-barcoded 5' primer and a J-beta primer mix. Using its own MiXCR run on the 5' RACE reads, TCRdb lists one record per CDR3 protein. There are roughly 1,500,000 distinct CDR3 sequences in the sample; 35% to 45% occur only once, and roughly 7.9% lies in the top ten. Sequencing was performed on blood. These receptors were collected from a woman under 30 in good health.

Only a few counts were recorded for this clonotype. J is TRBJ2-7 and V is TRBV9; 11 nucleotides align to TRBD1. V dropped 3 bases and J dropped 11; count of bases not matched to a gene: 10. The CDR3 has 14 residues. Germline lookup yields CDR1 SGDLS and CDR2 YYNGEE. This CDR3 is CASSEGQGARSEYF. CDR3 DNA sequence: TGTGCCAGCAGCGAAGGACAGGGGGCGCGATCGGAGTACTTC.

The V call is TRBV12-3 or TRBV12-4, the J call TRBJ1-2; D might be TRBD1 (5 bases). With 5 bases removed from V and 5 bases from J, the gap between germline ends came to 24 bases. The CDR3 sequence is 17 residues long. The CDR3 sequence is CASSPPGEPSKLYGYTF. The CDR3 bases are TGTGCCAGCAGTCCCCCGGGGGAGCCCTCCAAGCTATATGGCTACACCTTC.

The chain joins TRBV23-1 to TRBJ2-7, with 7 bases that match TRBD1. TRBV23-1 is noted as an ORF with a role that remains uncertain. The CDR3 runs to 12 residues. V dropped 10 bases and J dropped 2; count of bases not matched to a gene: 5. CDR3 loop: CAIPTGTYEQYF. Here the CDR3 DNA reads TGCGCCATCCCGACAGGGACCTACGAGCAGTACTTC.

This clonotype came up a few times. This chain uses TRBV28 with TRBJ2-7, with 8 positions matching TRBD2. Trimming took 4 bases from V and 1 from J; bases not matched to a gene: 12. CDR1 and CDR2 from the germline V gene are MDHEN and SYDVKM. This CDR3 is 17 amino acids long. CDR3 DNA: TGTGCCAGCAGTTCCCTTTTTAAAGCGGGGGTTTCCTACGAGCAGTACTTC. It codes for CASSSLFKAGVSYEQYF. The full variable domain, rest sourced from reference TRBV28 and TRBJ2-7, is DVKVTQSSRYLVKRTGEKVFLECVQDMDHENMFWYRQDPGLGLRLIYFSYDVKMKEKGDIPEGYSVSREKKERFSLILESASTNQTSMYLCASSSLFKAGVSYEQYFGPGTRLTVT.

Regarding this clonotype: This may be a read error, as it is one base from a much larger clone. This rearrangement joins TRBV29-1 to TRBJ2-7, with D possibly matching TRBD1 (5 bases). Germline CDR1 and CDR2: SQVTM and ANQGSEA. The CDR3 is made up of 13 amino acids. V lost 4 bases, J lost 5 bases, and 15 bases lay in between. CDR3 DNA: TGCAGCGTTGCCTCGGACAACCTCCACGAGCAGTACTTC. It codes for CSVASDNLHEQYF.

This clonotype came up a few times. This sequence joins TRBV7-2 and TRBJ1-2, with 7 bases matching TRBD1. The trim removed 1 base at V and 2 bases at J, leaving 4 bases unmatched. Germline values: CDR1 SGHTA, CDR2 FQGNSA. CDR3 size: 15 residues. In DNA, the CDR3 is TGTGCCAGCAGCTTAGTTCCACAGGGGAACTATGGCTACACCTTC. It encodes CASSLVPQGNYGYTF. Supplemented by reference TRBV7-2 and TRBJ1-2, the full variable domain reads GAGVSQSPSNKVTEKGKDVELRCDPISGHTALYWYRQSLGQGLEFLIYFQGNSAPDKSGLPSDRFSAERTGGSVSTLTIQRTQQEDSAVYLCASSLVPQGNYGYTFGSGTRLTVV.

This clonotype has only a few counts. This chain links TRBV6-5 with TRBJ1-2, with unresolved D. Deletions cut 7 bases from V and 2 bases from J, with 11 bases between. The CDR3 is 13 amino acids. Looked up from germline, CDR1 is MNHEY and CDR2 is SVGAGI. The CDR3 is CASTSGRNYGYTF. The CDR3 bases are TGTGCCAGCACCTCCGGGAGGAACTATGGCTACACCTTC.

This clonotype has more than one count but fewer than ten. V and J are TRBV7-2 and TRBJ2-3; 8 bases agree with TRBD2. The J segment lost 1 base and the V segment lost 5 bases, leaving 8 bases of the junction unmatched. This CDR3 comprises 16 residues. Germline CDR1 reads SGHTA; CDR2 reads FQGNSA. DNA of the CDR3: TGTGCCAGCAGCCCGCGACTTAGCGGGGGCACAGATACGCAGTATTTT. Its translation: CASSPRLSGGTDTQYF.

This clonotype was recorded many times. The chain is built from TRBV25-1 and TRBJ2-7; no clear D gene. V gave up 4 bases and J gave up 4 bases, with 8 bases separating them. This CDR3 is built from 12 residues. CDR1 MGHDK and CDR2 SYGVNS come from the germline V gene. CDR3 residues: CASSALGYEQYF. In DNA, the CDR3 is TGTGCCAGCAGTGCTCTCGGATACGAGCAGTACTTC.

Worth noting for this clonotype: A clone one base away is much larger, so this may be a read error. The rearrangement joins TRBV10-3 to TRBJ2-6; D is perhaps TRBD1 or TRBD2 (6 bases each). The V end was cut by 4 bases, the J end by 3 bases, with 19 bases between. This CDR3 has 18 residues. Germline-derived CDR1 and CDR2 are ENHRY and SYGVKD. This CDR3 reads CAISGPSRGLFGANVLTF. The CDR3 DNA reads TGTGCCATCAGTGGGCCGTCTCGGGGGCTCTTTGGGGCCAACGTCCTGACTTTC.

The gene calls are TRBV29-1 and TRBJ2-3; 10 nucleotides match TRBD2. V trimming: 8 bases; J trimming: 5 bases; junction bases outside the gene matches: 7. CDR1 is SQVTM, CDR2 ANQGSEA, per germline. The CDR3 consists of 13 residues. CDR3 nucleotide sequence: TGCAGCAATATAGCGGGGGGCTTAGATACGCAGTATTTT. The encoded protein is CSNIAGGLDTQYF.

This clonotype was recorded a few times. The chain employs TRBV3-1 and TRBJ2-3, with unresolved D. Looked up from germline, CDR1 is LGHDT and CDR2 is YNNKEL (reference sequence). There are 12 residues in the CDR3. Trimming removed 2 bases at V and 5 bases at J, with 5 bases between. The CDR3 nucleotides read TGTGCCAGCAGCCAATCCCTAGATACGCAGTATTTT. Residues: CASSQSLDTQYF.

The chain uses TRBV12-5 and TRBJ1-4; 9 nucleotides match TRBD1. From germline, CDR1 is LGHNT and CDR2 FRNRAP. This CDR3 comprises 17 residues. The V and J ends lost 0 bases and 8 bases, in that order; junction bases with no gene match: 10. CDR3: CASGLVPVGTGYEKLFF. In DNA, the CDR3 is TGTGCTAGTGGTTTGGTCCCCGTGGGGACAGGGTACGAAAAACTGTTTTTT.

Here the CDR3 DNA reads TGCAGCGTCACAAAGGTACAAGAGACCCAGTACTTC. Translating it yields CSVTKVQETQYF. This chain links TRBV29-1 with TRBJ2-5, with unresolved D. V gave up 6 bases and J gave up 2 bases, with 10 bases separating them. The germline V gene encodes CDR1 SQVTM and CDR2 ANQGSEA. The CDR3 is 12 amino acids.

The V gene is TRBV7-8, the J gene TRBJ2-1; weak D call: TRBD2 (6 bases). CDR3 length equals 16 residues. Trimming pared 3 bases from V and 0 bases from J, leaving 12 bases between. The germline V gene encodes CDR1 SGHVS and CDR2 FQNEAQ. This CDR3 reads CASSFTGGYSYNEQFF. In DNA, the CDR3 is TGTGCCAGCAGCTTTACCGGGGGATACTCCTACAATGAGCAGTTCTTC.

The chain joins TRBV3-1 to TRBJ2-1; 7 bases match TRBD2. The CDR3 is made up of 15 amino acids. The germline CDR1 and CDR2 sequences are LGHDT and YNNKEL (reference sequence). With 5 bases clipped from V and 0 bases from J, the junction kept 4 bases outside the gene matches. The CDR3 is CASSTSDGSYNEQFF. The CDR3 DNA reads TGTGCCAGCAGCACTAGCGATGGCTCCTACAATGAGCAGTTCTTC.

The J gene is TRBJ1-2, the V gene TRBV11-2; 7 bases are a match to TRBD1. Germline lookup yields CDR1 SGHAT and CDR2 FQNNGV. This CDR3 has 13 amino acids. V shed 5 bases, J shed 6 bases, and the junction held 6 bases outside the gene matches. The CDR3 is CASSPRGRDGYTF. In nucleotides, the CDR3 is TGTGCCAGCAGCCCAAGGGGGCGCGATGGCTACACCTTC.

The chain carries TRBV7-9 and TRBJ1-2; no firm D call. Germline V gene data show CDR1 as SEHNR and CDR2 as FQNEAQ (reference sequence). CDR3 length equals 15 residues. The V end was cut by 1 base, the J end by 4 bases, with 13 bases between. The CDR3 spells CASSLGTDSFYGYTF. The CDR3 coding sequence is TGTGCCAGCAGCTTAGGAACGGACTCCTTCTATGGCTACACCTTC.

The V gene is TRBV15, the J gene TRBJ1-6; tentative D call: TRBD1 (6 bases). V lost 7 bases and J 6 bases, leaving 10 bases between the germline ends. The CDR3 has 13 residues. CDR1 is LNHNV, CDR2 YYDKDF, per germline (reference sequence). The CDR3 DNA reads TGTGCCACCACGTCAGGGGTTAATTCACCCCTCCACTTT. Translation: CATTSGVNSPLHF.

The gene calls are TRBV12-3 or TRBV12-4 and TRBJ2-5; no clear D. The V end lost 4 bases, the J end lost 0 bases, and 15 bases lay between the germline ends. The CDR3 sequence is 16 residues long. The CDR3 nucleotides read TGTGCCAGCAGTTCCAATGGGCCGGAGTACCAAGAGACCCAGTACTTC. It encodes CASSSNGPEYQETQYF.

This clonotype showed up just once. The CDR3 spells CASTPDAIQETQYF. CDR3 nucleotide sequence: TGTGCCAGCACCCCAGACGCCATCCAAGAGACCCAGTACTTC. The chain carries TRBV7-6 and TRBJ2-5, with D unresolved. The V gene's germline CDR1 is SGHVS and CDR2 FNYEAQ. The germline V and J ends were trimmed by 7 bases and 1 base, with 13 bases remaining between them. The CDR3 is 14 residues long.

The table lists this clonotype with a few counts. The chain has TRBV29-1 and TRBJ2-1; maybe TRBD2 (6 bases). This CDR3 has 15 amino acids. Germline CDR1 SQVTM, CDR2 ANQGSEA. V gave up 7 bases and J gave up 2 bases, with 18 bases separating them. The CDR3 region has the DNA TGCAGCGCCGACCGGGGGTTTGTGGCCTACAATGAGCAGTTCTTC. The encoded protein is CSADRGFVAYNEQFF.

This chain connects TRBV9 to TRBJ2-1; 7 positions match TRBD2. Trimming removed 7 bases from V and 6 bases from J; junction bases left unmatched: 13. The germline V gene encodes CDR1 SGDLS and CDR2 YYNGEE. The CDR3 sequence is 15 residues long. The CDR3 DNA reads TGTGCCAGCTCCCCCGGACTAGGGTTGGGCAATGAGCAGTTCTTC. Translation gives CASSPGLGLGNEQFF.

This clonotype was seen more than once but under ten times. This rearrangement joins TRBV6-5 to TRBJ2-1; 14 bases fit TRBD2. Per germline, CDR1 MNHEY and CDR2 SVGAGI. The CDR3 has 20 residues. The trim removed 2 bases at V and 8 bases at J, leaving 17 bases unmatched. CDR3 sequence reads: CASSYATSGGADYNIDEQFF. CDR3 sequence (DNA): TGTGCCAGCAGTTACGCGACTAGCGGGGGGGCCGATTACAATATCGATGAGCAGTTCTTC.

DNA for the CDR3: TGCCCTACGCGGGAGGGGGCGAGTTACGAGCAGTACTTC. It is translated as CPTREGASYEQYF. V is TRBV20-1 and J is TRBJ2-4, with 9 nucleotides matching TRBD2. The J call is doubtful: the DNA matches TRBJ2-7 better. Germline values: CDR1 DFQATT, CDR2 SNEGSKA (reference sequence). The CDR3 totals 13 residues.

This sequence joins TRBV3-1 and TRBJ2-1, with 13 positions matching TRBD2. The germline V gene encodes CDR1 LGHDT and CDR2 YNNKEL (reference sequence). This CDR3 is 19 amino acids long. The V segment lost 0 bases and the J segment 4 bases; nucleotides outside the gene matches: 9. This CDR3 reads CASSQDVRTSGRGYNEQFF. The CDR3 DNA follows: TGTGCCAGCAGCCAAGATGTGAGGACTAGCGGGAGAGGGTACAATGAGCAGTTCTTC.

J is TRBJ2-1 and V is TRBV20-1, with D perhaps TRBD2 (6 bases). Trimming removed 6 bases from V and 5 bases from J, with 20 bases in between. Germline CDR1 reads DFQATT; CDR2 reads SNEGSKA (reference sequence). The CDR3 totals 15 residues. CDR3 region: CSAELTGEVDNEQFF. The CDR3 region has the DNA TGCAGTGCGGAATTGACGGGAGAGGTTGACAATGAGCAGTTCTTC.